These 27 T cell receptor beta chains came from one sample sequenced in a study of T-cell memory formation after mild COVID-19. MiXCR, run by TCRdb on the 5' RACE reads, gives a single entry per CDR3 protein. The repertoire holds fewer than 200,000 distinct CDR3 sequences, with less than 20% as singletons. The specimen sequenced was PBMCs or a T cell subset sorted from them (not recorded which). These TCRs come from a man aged 18-30 years who had mild COVID-19 (a few samples of this study predate the infection). Cell type and time point are not known.

For the CDR3, the DNA is TGTGCCACCAAAGGGATTATCACAGATACGCAGTATTTT. It yields the protein CATKGIITDTQYF. This chain connects TRBV2 to TRBJ2-3, with D uncertain. The CDR3 is 13 residues long. V lost 10 bases to trimming and J lost 2 bases, with 13 bases between them. CDR1 and CDR2 (germline): SNHLY, FYNNEI.

The J gene is TRBJ2-3, the V gene TRBV5-1; TRBD1 is a possible D gene (6 bases). Looked up from germline, CDR1 is SGHRS and CDR2 is YFSETQ. The CDR3 totals 14 residues. The V end lost 2 bases, the J end lost 5 bases, and 12 bases lay between the germline ends. The CDR3 nucleotides are TGCGCCAGCAGCTTCAGGACAGAGAAAGATACGCAGTATTTT. Its translation: CASSFRTEKDTQYF.

About this clonotype itself: One end of the junction varies from germline; a read error may be responsible. The V gene is TRBV7-7, the J gene TRBJ2-1; perhaps TRBD2 as D (5 bases). Germline assignment: CDR1 SSHAT and CDR2 FNYEAQ (reference sequence). This CDR3 comprises 13 residues. The CDR3 coding sequence is TGTGCTAGCAGCTTAGGACTTTACAATGAGCAGTTCTTC. Its translation is CASSLGLYNEQFF.

This clonotype was detected a few times. The chain links TRBV7-2 to TRBJ1-6, with D possibly matching TRBD1 (5 bases). The CDR3 has 13 amino acids. Germline assignment: CDR1 SGHTA and CDR2 FQGNSA. The germline V and J ends were trimmed by 1 base and 8 bases, with 6 bases remaining between them. The CDR3 region is CASSLGQHSPLHF. The DNA for the CDR3 is TGTGCCAGCAGCTTAGGACAGCATTCACCCCTCCACTTT. Looking up the rest from reference TRBV7-2 and TRBJ1-6 gives the full variable domain: GAGVSQSPSNKVTEKGKDVELRCDPISGHTALYWYRQSLGQGLEFLIYFQGNSAPDKSGLPSDRFSAERTGGSVSTLTIQRTQQEDSAVYLCASSLGQHSPLHFGNGTRLTVT.

The V call is TRBV19, the J call TRBJ1-1; 11 nucleotides match TRBD1. Germline V gene sequence: CDR1 LNHDA, CDR2 SQIVND (reference sequence). The CDR3 runs 16 residues. V dropped 10 bases and J dropped 3; count of bases not matched to a gene: 13. CDR3 sequence: CATAPTWTGGYTEAFF. CDR3 DNA: TGTGCCACCGCACCTACTTGGACAGGGGGCTACACTGAAGCTTTCTTT.

This clonotype was counted between two and nine times. The rearrangement links TRBV12-3 or TRBV12-4 to TRBJ2-7, with D tentatively TRBD1 (6 bases). The CDR3 extends over 14 amino acids. The V end was cut by 6 bases, the J end by 3 bases, with 15 bases between. The CDR3 nucleotides read TGTGCCAGCAGCTTCCAGGGGTCACTCTACGAGCAGTACTTC. Protein product: CASSFQGSLYEQYF.

CDR3 sequence reads: CASSQVFKVTGPNTEAFF. The CDR3, as DNA: TGTGCCAGCAGCCAAGTTTTTAAGGTGACCGGACCGAACACTGAAGCTTTCTTT. This sequence joins TRBV3-1 and TRBJ1-1, with no clear D. Between the trimmed V and J ends, which lost 1 base and 1 base, there was a span of 19 bases. The CDR3 sequence is 18 residues long. Germline V gene lookup returns CDR1 LGHDT and CDR2 YNNKEL (reference sequence).

This clonotype was seen a handful of times. The chain employs TRBV25-1 and TRBJ1-3, with a weak D call TRBD1 (6 bases). This CDR3 contains 15 residues. CDR1 and CDR2 from the germline V gene are MGHDK and SYGVNS. Trimming left V 1 base short and J 4 bases short, with 11 bases between. The CDR3 coding sequence is TGTGCCAGCAGTGAATGGGGGCCTACGGGAAACACCATATATTTT. As protein: CASSEWGPTGNTIYF.

V is TRBV18 and J is TRBJ2-7; 7 nucleotides match TRBD2. CDR3 length: 13 residues. Germline V CDR1 and CDR2: KGHSH, LQKENI. The trim removed 3 bases at V and 5 bases at J, leaving 4 bases unmatched. The CDR3 DNA follows: TGTGCCAGCTCACCGCCGGGGGGTAACGAGCAGTACTTC. This sequence encodes CASSPPGGNEQYF.

The V and J genes are TRBV7-3 and TRBJ2-3; 7 bases fit TRBD2. The trim removed 5 bases at V and 5 bases at J, leaving 10 bases unmatched. Germline CDR1 SGHTA, CDR2 FQGTGA. The CDR3 consists of 15 residues. Here the CDR3 DNA reads TGTGCCAGCAGCACCAGCGGGACCCGGGGAGATACGCAGTATTTT. Its protein is CASSTSGTRGDTQYF.

This clonotype was recorded many times. V usage is TRBV28 and J usage is TRBJ2-1; D perhaps matches TRBD2 (6 bases). V lost 3 bases to trimming and J lost 9 bases, with 18 bases between them. The CDR3 spans 15 residues. CDR1 and CDR2 from the germline V gene are MDHEN and SYDVKM. The CDR3 DNA is TGTGCCAGCAGTTTGCCTAGCGTCTCCAGAGGTGAGCAGTTCTTC. Translated: CASSLPSVSRGEQFF.

The CDR3 here is CASSLALAGADTQYF. CDR3 DNA: TGCGCCAGCAGCTTGGCACTAGCGGGAGCAGATACGCAGTATTTT. The V call is TRBV5-1, the J call TRBJ2-3, with 11 positions matching TRBD2. This CDR3 region has 15 residues. From germline, CDR1 is SGHRS and CDR2 YFSETQ. With 0 bases clipped from V and 4 bases from J, the junction kept 1 base outside the gene matches.

This clonotype showed up just a few times. The rearrangement links TRBV10-1 to TRBJ2-1; 9 bases are shared with TRBD1. Germline values: CDR1 WNHNN, CDR2 SYGVQD (reference sequence). With V trimmed by 7 bases and J by 7 bases, 11 bases remained unmatched. This CDR3 comprises 15 residues. In nucleotides, the CDR3 is TGCGCCAGCACGACCGGGACAGGGTGGGATAATGAGCAGTTCTTC. This codes for CASTTGTGWDNEQFF.

The chain uses TRBV10-2 and TRBJ1-6, with a weak D call TRBD1 (5 bases). Trimming stripped 10 bases from V and 10 bases from J, with 23 bases between. The CDR3 has 15 amino acids. CDR1 WSHSY and CDR2 SAAADI come from the germline V gene. DNA of the CDR3: TGCGCCACAGCGTCCTCTCAGGGTATCGGCTCACCCCTCCACTTT. Translating gives CATASSQGIGSPLHF.

This clonotype came up a few times. The rearrangement uses TRBV6-5 and TRBJ2-5; no reliable D call. Trimming took 0 bases from V and 5 from J, leaving 10 bases between them. Germline loops: CDR1 MNHEY, CDR2 SVGAGI. CDR3 size: 14 residues. Here the CDR3 reads CASSYSIVGETQYF. In nucleotides, the CDR3 is TGTGCCAGCAGTTACTCGATAGTGGGGGAGACCCAGTACTTC.

This chain connects TRBV4-1 to TRBJ1-3, with no clear D. This CDR3 has 17 amino acids. Trimming left V 4 bases short and J 0 bases short, with 16 bases between. Germline CDR1 is MGHRA and CDR2 is YSYEKL. The CDR3 protein is CASSRGVARNSGNTIYF. The CDR3 DNA reads as TGCGCCAGCAGCCGTGGGGTGGCGCGAAACTCTGGAAACACCATATATTTT.

The table lists this clonotype with a few counts. The V gene is TRBV20-1, the J gene TRBJ1-1, with D perhaps TRBD1 (5 bases). The CDR3 consists of 14 residues. The ends were cut back, 0 bases at V and 4 bases at J, with 12 bases in the middle. The germline gives CDR1 DFQATT, CDR2 SNEGSKA (reference sequence). The CDR3 sequence: CSARDPRGTTEAFF. In nucleotides, the CDR3 is TGCAGTGCTAGAGATCCGCGAGGGACCACTGAAGCTTTCTTT.

This clonotype was seen a few times. The rearrangement uses TRBV5-6 and TRBJ2-7, with 9 bases aligning to TRBD1. The CDR3 runs 15 residues. V shed 0 bases and J 3 bases; nucleotides not matched to a gene: 4. Germline V gene data show CDR1 as SGHDT and CDR2 as YYEEEE. CDR3 sequence reads: CASSLAPGQGYEQYF. CDR3 in DNA: TGTGCCAGCAGCTTGGCCCCGGGACAGGGCTACGAGCAGTACTTC.

The rearrangement joins TRBV7-2 to TRBJ1-1; no clear D. CDR1 is SGHTA and CDR2 is FQGNSA in the germline V gene. Trimming removed 5 bases at V and 1 base at J, with 11 bases between. The CDR3 has 14 residues. CDR3 protein: CASSPREGNTEAFF. DNA of the CDR3: TGTGCCAGCAGCCCCCGTGAGGGGAACACTGAAGCTTTCTTT.

This clonotype has a handful of counts. The chain joins TRBV2 to TRBJ2-1; D gene unclear. Looked up from germline, CDR1 is SNHLY and CDR2 is FYNNEI. The CDR3 runs 12 residues. V was trimmed by 1 base and J by 8 bases, leaving 6 bases between them. CDR3: CASSEGGYEQFF. The DNA of the CDR3 is TGTGCCAGCAGTGAAGGGGGTTATGAGCAGTTCTTC.

This clonotype was observed a handful of times. The chain carries TRBV14 and TRBJ2-7; TRBD2 matches 8 bases. This CDR3 spans 17 amino acids. V was clipped by 3 bases and J by 3 bases; unmatched bases: 13. Per the germline V gene, CDR1 is SGHDN and CDR2 is FVKESK. CDR3 DNA sequence: TGTGCCAGCAGCCAGGGTGTTAGTAGCGGGGCATTCTACGAGCAGTACTTC. Protein product: CASSQGVSSGAFYEQYF.

The chain uses TRBV7-2 and TRBJ1-2; D unresolved. V lost 2 bases to trimming and J lost 0 bases, with 13 bases between them. This CDR3 spans 16 amino acids. Germline V gives CDR1 SGHTA, CDR2 FQGNSA. The CDR3 DNA is TGTGCCAGCAGCTTAAGGGCGGATCCCTCTAACTATGGCTACACCTTC. It yields the protein CASSLRADPSNYGYTF.

The V call is TRBV6-1, the J call TRBJ2-7; perhaps TRBD1 as D (5 bases). The V gene's germline CDR1 is MNHNS and CDR2 SASEGT. CDR3 length: 14 residues. Trimming pared 0 bases from V and 6 bases from J, leaving 12 bases between. CDR3: CASSEARQGSEQYF. CDR3 sequence (DNA): TGTGCCAGCAGTGAAGCGAGGCAGGGCTCCGAGCAGTACTTC.

This clonotype was picked up a small number of times. The chain couples TRBV12-3 or TRBV12-4 to TRBJ1-1, with 7 bases matching TRBD1. The CDR3 runs to 13 residues. Germline trimming cut 6 bases from V and 5 bases from J; bases unmatched to any gene: 6. The CDR3 sequence is CASSMDRWTEAFF. The CDR3 DNA sequence: TGTGCCAGCAGCATGGACAGGTGGACTGAAGCTTTCTTT.

There are a few counts of this clonotype. The chain links TRBV7-9 to TRBJ2-3; D possibly corresponds to TRBD2 (5 bases). The CDR3 length is 16 residues. Germline V gene lookup returns CDR1 SEHNR and CDR2 FQNEAQ (reference sequence). V lost 1 base, J lost 0 bases, and 11 bases lay in between. CDR3 nucleotide sequence: TGTGCCAGCAGCTTAGTACGGGGTTCAAGCACAGATACGCAGTATTTT. The encoded protein is CASSLVRGSSTDTQYF.

The chain uses TRBV5-1 and TRBJ2-2; a weak D match, TRBD2 (6 bases). V lost 3 bases and J 1 base, leaving 10 bases between the germline ends. The CDR3 sequence is 15 residues long. The germline CDR1 and CDR2 sequences are SGHRS and YFSETQ. The CDR3 DNA sequence: TGCGCCAGCAGCTCTGCGGGACGGAACACCGGGGAGCTGTTTTTT. It encodes CASSSAGRNTGELFF.

The table lists this clonotype with a few counts. The genes are TRBV7-9 and TRBJ2-7; 7 bases map to TRBD1. CDR1 is SEHNR and CDR2 is FQNEAQ in the germline V gene (reference sequence). The J segment lost 4 bases and the V segment lost 2 bases, leaving 11 bases of the junction unmatched. CDR3 length equals 16 residues. DNA for the CDR3: TGTGCCAGCAGCTTATTCTCGCAGGGGGTGGTATACGAGCAGTACGTC. The encoded protein is CASSLFSQGVVYEQYV.